The next 20 T cell receptor beta chains were all read from a single sample in a study of OX40 agonist ivuxolimab in advanced cancers. Measured with immunoSEQ multiplex PCR; TCRdb has only the in-frame clones, and not every one. Found here are approximately 10,000 clones, roughly 80% of them singletons; the top ten hold around 30%. Specimen: CD4+ or CD8+ T cells sorted from blood, collected in a trial of the OX40 agonist ivuxolimab. Receptors originate from an adult with an advanced solid tumor such as melanoma, head and neck, liver or kidney cancer.

V is TRBV10-1 and J is TRBJ2-5; D is unresolved. The ends were cut back, 2 bases at V and 0 bases at J, with 4 bases in the middle. Germline lookup yields CDR1 WNHNN and CDR2 SYGVQD (reference sequence). This CDR3 is built from 13 residues. The CDR3 region has the DNA TGCGCCAGCAGTGAGGCCCACCAAGAGACCCAGTACTTC. As protein: CASSEAHQETQYF.

This clone has a handful of counts. The chain employs TRBV6-1 and TRBJ2-7; 9 nucleotides align to TRBD2. The CDR3 loop spans 14 amino acids. Germline trimming cut 6 bases from V and 3 bases from J; bases unmatched to any gene: 6. The V gene's germline CDR1 is MNHNS and CDR2 SASEGT. CDR3 coding DNA: TGTGCCAGCAGCCCCGGGACTAGCTTCTACGAGCAGTACTTC. Its translation is CASSPGTSFYEQYF.

In this sample, this clone turned up a few times. The V call is TRBV7-6, the J call TRBJ2-1; 10 positions agree with TRBD2. Germline V gene data show CDR1 as SGHVS and CDR2 as FNYEAQ. V was clipped by 0 bases and J by 4 bases; unmatched bases: 3. This CDR3 spans 16 amino acids. Written as DNA, the CDR3 is TGTGCCAGCAGCTTAGCAACTAGCGGGAAATACAATGAGCAGTTCTTC. It yields the protein CASSLATSGKYNEQFF.

The CDR3 here is CASSLGPWTGQGTEAFF. Here the CDR3 DNA reads TGTGCCAGCAGCTTAGGACCTTGGACAGGGCAGGGGACTGAAGCTTTCTTT. The genes are TRBV7-9 and TRBJ1-1; 8 nucleotides agree with TRBD1. The V segment lost 1 base and the J segment 5 bases; nucleotides outside the gene matches: 12. The CDR3 consists of 17 residues. Germline V gives CDR1 SEHNR, CDR2 FQNEAQ (reference sequence).

The rearrangement links TRBV2 to TRBJ2-1; 15 bases fit TRBD2. The CDR3 has 20 residues. Germline CDR1 is SNHLY and CDR2 is FYNNEI. The junction had 16 bases not matched to a gene; V was cut back by 3 bases and J by 7 bases. CDR3 sequence reads: CASSDSGGRTSGRDKNEQFF. The CDR3, as DNA: TGTGCCAGCAGTGATTCAGGGGGTCGGACTAGCGGGAGGGACAAAAATGAGCAGTTCTTC. The variable domain in full, with the rest retrieved from reference TRBV2 and TRBJ2-1, is EPEVTQTPSHQVTQMGQEVILRCVPISNHLYFYWYRQILGQKVEFLVSFYNNEISEKSEIFDDQFSVERPDGSNFTLKIRSTKLEDSAMYFCASSDSGGRTSGRDKNEQFFGPGTRLTVL.

The J gene is TRBJ2-2, the V gene TRBV4-2; 15 bases fit TRBD2. CDR1 is LGHNA and CDR2 is YNFKEQ in the germline V gene. Germline trimming cut 5 bases from V and 6 bases from J; bases unmatched to any gene: 13. There are 19 residues in the CDR3. CDR3 nucleotide sequence: TGTGCCAGCAGCTTGGACGGACTAGCGGGAGGGGTTGGATCCGGGGAGCTGTTTTTT. It is translated as CASSLDGLAGGVGSGELFF.

The J gene is TRBJ2-7, the V gene TRBV27, with D perhaps matching TRBD1 or TRBD2 (5 bases each). Trimming pared 5 bases from V and 3 bases from J, leaving 14 bases between. Germline CDR1 MNHEY, CDR2 SMNVEV (reference sequence). This CDR3 contains 14 residues. The CDR3 here is CASSEAGTDYEQYF. Here the CDR3 DNA reads TGTGCCAGCAGTGAGGCCGGGACCGACTACGAGCAGTACTTC.

The chain combines TRBV11-1 with TRBJ1-4; D call uncertain. Looked up from germline, CDR1 is SGHAT and CDR2 is FQDESV (reference sequence). The CDR3 consists of 15 residues. V gave up 1 base and J gave up 0 bases, with 6 bases separating them. The CDR3 spells CASSLVLATNEKLFF. In nucleotides, the CDR3 is TGTGCCAGCAGCTTAGTTCTTGCAACTAATGAAAAACTGTTTTTT.

The CDR3 DNA sequence: TGTGCCTGGAGCCTACTAGCGGGAGTCGGTGAGCAGTTCTTC. This gives the protein CAWSLLAGVGEQFF. The rearrangement links TRBV30 to TRBJ2-1, with 11 bases identical to TRBD2. The germline CDR1 and CDR2 sequences are GTSNPN and SVGIG (reference sequence). The junction had 7 bases not matched to a gene; V was cut back by 3 bases and J by 9 bases. The length of the CDR3 is 14 residues.

The CDR3, as DNA: TGCGCCAGCAGCTTGGAGATAGGGTACCACTCCTACGAGCAGTACTTC. Its translation is CASSLEIGYHSYEQYF. V gene TRBV5-1 combines with J gene TRBJ2-7; no definite D call. Per the germline V gene, CDR1 is SGHRS and CDR2 is YFSETQ. V gave up 0 bases and J gave up 0 bases, with 13 bases separating them. The CDR3 is made up of 16 amino acids.

By share of the sample, this clone is medium-sized. The chain joins TRBV27 to TRBJ1-2, with D maybe TRBD1 (6 bases). Trimming stripped 0 bases from V and 2 bases from J, with 13 bases between. The CDR3 has 16 residues. Germline CDR1 is MNHEY and CDR2 is SMNVEV (reference sequence). CDR3 amino acids: CASSLSTSTGNYGYTF. The CDR3 DNA reads as TGTGCCAGCAGTTTATCGACCTCTACAGGGAACTATGGCTACACCTTC.

Only one count was recorded for this clone. A far larger clone is a single base away, which makes a read error likely. The chain uses TRBV6-1 and TRBJ2-3, with 7 nucleotides matching TRBD1. The CDR3 is 13 amino acids. Germline assignment: CDR1 MNHNS and CDR2 SASEGT. V lost 6 bases, J lost 5 bases, and 5 bases stayed unmatched. The CDR3 region is CASSGTDEDTQYF. The CDR3 DNA follows: TGTGCCAGCAGCGGGACAGATGAAGATACGCAGTATTTT.

This clone showed up just a few times. One base separates it from a far larger clone, so it is likely a read error. The chain couples TRBV5-6 to TRBJ1-4, with 7 bases that match TRBD1. Trimming removed 0 bases from V and 4 bases from J; junction bases left unmatched: 9. This CDR3 is 17 amino acids long. In germline, CDR1 is SGHDT, CDR2 YYEEEE. CDR3 nucleotides: TGTGCCAGCAGCTTGGACCCCGAGAGGGGGCTTAATGAAAAACTGTTTTTT. Encoded protein: CASSLDPERGLNEKLFF.

This clone was seen a handful of times. J is TRBJ2-3 and V is TRBV28, with 11 nucleotides matching TRBD2. Germline V gives CDR1 MDHEN, CDR2 SYDVKM. This CDR3 comprises 16 residues. J lost 0 bases, V lost 5 bases, and 4 bases had no gene match. The CDR3 reads CASSPRLAGSTDTQYF. In DNA, the CDR3 is TGTGCCAGCAGTCCACGACTAGCGGGGAGCACAGATACGCAGTATTTT.

The genes are TRBV5-1 and TRBJ2-2; D remains unclear. The CDR3 totals 14 residues. Trimming removed 0 bases at V and 3 bases at J, with 6 bases between. Germline-derived CDR1 and CDR2 are SGHRS and YFSETQ. CDR3 DNA: TGCGCCAGCAGCTTGGGGGCTTACACCGGGGAGCTGTTTTTT. Its protein is CASSLGAYTGELFF.

The genes are TRBV7-6 and TRBJ2-1; 9 bases agree with TRBD2. The germline V gene encodes CDR1 SGHVS and CDR2 FNYEAQ. Trimming took 2 bases from V and 5 from J; bases not matched to a gene: 10. CDR3 length equals 17 residues. The CDR3 region is CASSLSTSGARDNEQFF. Written as DNA, the CDR3 is TGTGCCAGCAGCTTATCGACTAGCGGCGCCCGGGACAATGAGCAGTTCTTC.

The chain joins TRBV7-9 to TRBJ2-5; D is unclear. CDR3 length: 15 residues. Trimming cost V 6 bases and J 3 bases, with 17 bases left between them. Germline V gene data show CDR1 as SEHNR and CDR2 as FQNEAQ (reference sequence). CDR3 in DNA: TGTGCCAGCAGACCTCCCCGGGCCGGTGAAGAGACCCAGTACTTC. Protein sequence: CASRPPRAGEETQYF.

In the case of this clone: Compared with germline, one end of the junction differs, possibly owing to a read error. The V gene is TRBV6-6, the J gene TRBJ2-3; D possibly matches TRBD1 or TRBD2 (7 bases each). CDR3 size: 13 residues. Germline CDR1 and CDR2: MNHNY and SVGAGI (reference sequence). CDR3 nucleotides: TGCGCCAGCAGCGGGACAGATGAAGATACGCAGTATTTT. This translates into CASSGTDEDTQYF.

By frequency in the sample, this clone is medium-sized (0.01 to 0.1%). The chain is built from TRBV28 and TRBJ2-7; the D call may be TRBD1 or TRBD2 (5 bases each). Germline CDR1 reads MDHEN; CDR2 reads SYDVKM. V dropped 5 bases and J dropped 9 bases, with 14 bases sitting between them. The length of the CDR3 is 12 residues. CDR3 amino acids: CASSPPRGRQYF. DNA of the CDR3: TGTGCCAGCAGTCCCCCTCGGGGACGGCAGTACTTC.

The chain employs TRBV7-7 and TRBJ2-1, with 12 nucleotides matching TRBD1. From germline, CDR1 is SSHAT and CDR2 FNYEAQ (reference sequence). With V trimmed by 5 bases and J by 8 bases, 7 bases remained unmatched. There are 15 residues in the CDR3. The CDR3 is CASSPRDRGLHEQFF. CDR3 sequence (DNA): TGTGCCAGCAGCCCTCGGGACAGGGGGCTTCATGAGCAGTTCTTC. Supplemented by reference TRBV7-7 and TRBJ2-1, the full variable domain reads GAGVSQSPRYKVTKRGQDVTLRCDPISSHATLYWYQQALGQGPEFLTYFNYEAQPDKSGLPSDRFSAERPEGSISTLTIQRTEQRDSAMYRCASSPRDRGLHEQFFGPGTRLTVL.